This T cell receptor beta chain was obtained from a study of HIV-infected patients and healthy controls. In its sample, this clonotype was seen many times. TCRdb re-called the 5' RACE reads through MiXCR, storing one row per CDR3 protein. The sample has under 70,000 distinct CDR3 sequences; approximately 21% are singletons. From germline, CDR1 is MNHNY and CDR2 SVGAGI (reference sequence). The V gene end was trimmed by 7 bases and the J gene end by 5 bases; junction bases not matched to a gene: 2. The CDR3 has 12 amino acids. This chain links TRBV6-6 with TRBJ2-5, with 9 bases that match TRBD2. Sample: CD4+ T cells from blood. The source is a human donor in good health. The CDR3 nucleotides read TGTGCCAGCACCGGACTAGCGGAGACCCAGTACTTC. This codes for CASTGLAETQYF.